This TCR beta chain was identified in a study of human T cells and chemical hapten exposure. Time point indicated: pre-sensitization, week 0. Treatment specified: therapeutic diphenylcyclopropenone sensitization with weekly scalp DPC. From whole blood left unfractionated, total RNA was extracted. The trim removed 3 bases at V and 3 bases at J, leaving 5 bases unmatched. Germline V CDR1 and CDR2: SGHRS, YFSETQ. The CDR3 consists of 14 residues. Turning to this clonotype: Its specificity is not known.

General study points: In comparison with controls, expanded TCRs gave rise to a significantly larger number of large CDR3 similarity clusters.

One entry per CDR3 protein, called by TCRdb with MiXCR from the RACE reads. The data show around 300,000 distinct CDR3 sequences, approximately 7.5% seen once. Material: whole blood, obtained in connection with sensitization to the hapten diphenylcyclopropenone (DPC). This clonotype originated in a young man with alopecia areata. Some clones in this sample may be carry-over from other donors' samples. The V call is TRBV5-1, the J call TRBJ2-5, with TRBD1 matching over 7 bases. The CDR3 coding sequence is TGCGCCAGCAGCTGGGGACAGCAAAAAGAGACCCAGTACTTC. This translates into CASSWGQQKETQYF.